What follows are 29 T cell receptor beta chains derived from one specimen sequenced in a study of breast tumors, draining lymph nodes, adjacent tissues. Breast cancer patients provided tissue from their axillary draining lymph nodes. TCRdb re-analysed the multiplex PCR reads in MiXCR, keeping a single row per CDR3 protein. The sample carries some 150,000 distinct CDR3 sequences, more than 20% recorded once. The sequenced sample was axillary lymph node tissue. Receptors originate from a female donor with breast cancer. Some clones in this sample may be carry-over from other donors' samples.

This clonotype was found many times. J is TRBJ2-7 and V is TRBV29-1; D is unclear. CDR1 SQVTM and CDR2 ANQGSEA come from the germline V gene. The CDR3 is made up of 12 amino acids. CDR3 nucleotides: TGCAGTGTCCGGGTCGTTCCTCACGAGCAGTACTTC. This sequence encodes CSVRVVPHEQYF.

This clonotype was counted many times. The rearrangement joins TRBV27 to TRBJ2-7, with D tentatively TRBD2 (6 bases). Germline assignment: CDR1 MNHEY and CDR2 SMNVEV (reference sequence). Deletions cut 6 bases from V and 3 bases from J, with 21 bases between. The CDR3 consists of 16 residues. Written as DNA, the CDR3 is TGTGCCAGCAGGGGGGGAACGGGGCGGAGGGGCTACGAGCAGTACTTC. Its translation: CASRGGTGRRGYEQYF.

This clonotype was counted a few times. The chain joins TRBV5-4 to TRBJ2-3; 7 nucleotides line up with TRBD1. The J segment lost 3 bases and the V segment lost 4 bases, leaving 5 bases of the junction unmatched. The CDR3 is 14 residues long. Germline loops: CDR1 SGHNT, CDR2 YYREEE (reference sequence). Here the CDR3 reads CASSPPQGTDTQYF. The CDR3 DNA reads as TGTGCCAGCAGCCCTCCACAGGGGACAGATACGCAGTATTTT.

A note on this clonotype: With a much larger clone just one base away, this may be a read error. The chain combines TRBV19 with TRBJ2-2, with 7 bases fitting TRBD1. This CDR3 has 16 residues. Germline loops: CDR1 LNHDA, CDR2 SQIVND (reference sequence). CDR3 sequence: CASSILGQANTGELSF. CDR3 coding DNA: TGTGCCAGTAGTATCCTCGGACAGGCGAACACCGGGGAGCTGTCTTTT.

Regarding this clonotype: A much larger clone lies a single base off, so this may be a read error. The chain combines TRBV20-1 with TRBJ2-5; possibly TRBD2 for D (5 bases). The CDR3 covers 12 residues. Germline lookup yields CDR1 DFQATT and CDR2 SNEGSKA (reference sequence). CDR3: CNARGGAGTQYF. The CDR3 nucleotides read TGCAATGCTAGAGGAGGAGCTGGGACCCAGTACTTC.

V and J are TRBV12-3 or TRBV12-4 and TRBJ1-3; TRBD1 matches at 12 bases. There are 17 residues in the CDR3. Trimming took 3 bases from V and 5 from J; bases not matched to a gene: 8. The CDR3: CASSLGQGARGRNTIYF. The DNA of the CDR3 is TGTGCCAGCAGTTTGGGACAGGGGGCGAGAGGTAGAAACACCATATATTTT.

This clonotype was seen ten or more times. V and J are TRBV7-8 and TRBJ2-3; D gene unclear. Per germline, CDR1 SGHVS and CDR2 FQNEAQ. There are 12 residues in the CDR3. Between the trimmed V and J ends, which lost 4 bases and 6 bases, there was a span of 8 bases. The CDR3 protein is CASSSSADTQYF. The CDR3 coding sequence is TGTGCCAGCAGCTCTTCCGCGGATACGCAGTATTTT.

This clonotype was observed at least ten times. V gene TRBV2 combines with J gene TRBJ2-1; D is uncertain. CDR3 size: 13 residues. V lost 7 bases to trimming and J lost 7 bases, with 14 bases between them. Germline assignment: CDR1 SNHLY and CDR2 FYNNEI. The CDR3 sequence: CASNFLGMNEQFF. As DNA, the CDR3 is TGTGCCAGCAACTTCCTAGGGATGAATGAGCAGTTCTTC.

Points on this clonotype: A read error is possible here, since a much larger clone lies one base away. The chain combines TRBV6-4 with TRBJ2-3, with 12 bases identical to TRBD2. Per germline, CDR1 MRHNA and CDR2 SNTAGT. The V segment lost 7 bases and the J segment 5 bases; nucleotides outside the gene matches: 13. There are 17 residues in the CDR3. The CDR3 loop reads CASKSPSGREKVDTQYF. Written as DNA, the CDR3 is TGTGCCAGCAAGTCCCCTAGCGGGAGGGAAAAGGTAGATACGCAGTATTTT.

This clonotype turned up a few times. The CDR3 DNA reads as TGTGCCAGCAGACCGGGGTCCCTAGCGGTCTACGAGCAGTACTTC. It specifies CASRPGSLAVYEQYF. This rearrangement joins TRBV3-1 to TRBJ2-7, with 7 positions matching TRBD2. The CDR3 covers 15 residues. The ends lost 6 bases at V and 3 bases at J; junction bases unmatched: 11. Germline-derived CDR1 and CDR2 are LGHDT and YNNKEL (reference sequence).

This clonotype was counted ten times or more. The chain is built from TRBV6-1 and TRBJ2-7; D is perhaps TRBD2 (6 bases). Trimming stripped 1 base from V and 0 bases from J, with 10 bases between. Germline values: CDR1 MNHNS, CDR2 SASEGT. This CDR3 region has 15 residues. CDR3 sequence: CASSEDTSNSYEQYF. The CDR3 nucleotides are TGTGCCAGCAGTGAAGATACTAGCAACTCCTACGAGCAGTACTTC.

This clonotype was seen many times. The chain recombines TRBV2 with TRBJ2-7; D call uncertain. Looked up from germline, CDR1 is SNHLY and CDR2 is FYNNEI. This CDR3 spans 14 amino acids. V lost 0 bases to trimming and J lost 4 bases, with 10 bases between them. This CDR3 reads CASSEALSSYEQYF. CDR3 sequence (DNA): TGTGCCAGCAGTGAAGCGTTATCCTCATACGAGCAGTACTTC.

This clonotype was recorded a few times. V usage is TRBV6-2 or TRBV6-3 and J usage is TRBJ1-3; no reliable D call. Germline CDR1 MNHEY, CDR2 SVGEGT. Trimming took off 1 base at V and 0 bases at J, with 10 bases between the two ends. This CDR3 region has 16 residues. The DNA for the CDR3 is TGTGCCAGCAGTTACTTCGGACGGGACTCTGGAAACACCATATATTTT. It translates to CASSYFGRDSGNTIYF.

Concerning this clonotype: This may be a read error: a much more frequent sequence differs by one nucleotide. The chain combines TRBV11-3 with TRBJ2-7, with D perhaps TRBD1 or TRBD2 (5 bases each). The CDR3 extends over 13 amino acids. Germline CDR1 and CDR2: SGHNT and YENEEA. CDR3 DNA: TGTGCCGGCAGCAAGGGACCCGCTTACGAGCAGTACTTC. It specifies CAGSKGPAYEQYF.

This clonotype was counted only a few times. The CDR3 bases are TGCAGCGGACAGGGAGGAAACACCATATATTTT. This encodes CSGQGGNTIYF. J is TRBJ1-3 and V is TRBV29-1, with 7 bases matching TRBD1. CDR3 size: 11 residues. Germline V gene sequence: CDR1 SQVTM, CDR2 ANQGSEA. After removal of 7 bases from V and 4 bases from J, the junction contained 1 base not matched to a gene.

In nucleotides, the CDR3 is TGTGCCAGCGGCCCAGGACTGAACTACGAGCAGTACTTC. It encodes CASGPGLNYEQYF. The chain joins TRBV11-2 to TRBJ2-7, with D perhaps matching TRBD2 (5 bases). Trimming removed 8 bases at V and 3 bases at J, with 14 bases between. CDR3 size: 13 residues. From germline, CDR1 is SGHAT and CDR2 FQNNGV. The variable domain in full, with the rest retrieved from reference TRBV11-2 and TRBJ2-7, is EAGVAQSPRYKIIEKRQSVAFWCNPISGHATLYWYQQILGQGPKLLIQFQNNGVVDDSQLPKDRFSAERLKGVDSTLKIQPAKLEDSAVYLCASGPGLNYEQYFGPGTRLTVT.

This clonotype was seen a handful of times. The CDR3 protein is CASSIASGETQYF. For the CDR3, the DNA is TGTGCCAGTAGTATAGCGAGCGGTGAGACCCAGTACTTC. V is TRBV19 and J is TRBJ2-5; D possibly corresponds to TRBD2 (5 bases). This CDR3 has 13 residues. In germline, CDR1 is LNHDA, CDR2 SQIVND (reference sequence). Trimming cost V 1 base and J 5 bases, with 8 bases left between them.

This clonotype was observed many times. This chain links TRBV30 with TRBJ2-7; possibly TRBD2 for D (7 bases). The CDR3 consists of 12 residues. Germline CDR1 and CDR2: GTSNPN and SVGIG (reference sequence). The V end was cut by 3 bases, the J end by 6 bases, with 12 bases between. The CDR3 sequence: CAWSVGGREQYF. Here the CDR3 DNA reads TGTGCCTGGAGCGTCGGGGGGCGCGAGCAGTACTTC.

This clonotype was observed a few times. The chain employs TRBV7-9 and TRBJ2-2, with TRBD1 as a possible D gene (5 bases). The CDR3 contains 15 residues. The V gene's germline CDR1 is SEHNR and CDR2 FQNEAQ (reference sequence). V lost 1 base, J lost 5 bases, and 11 bases lay in between. In DNA, the CDR3 is TGTGCCAGCAGCTTAGGCTCTTCAGGGACCGGGGAGCTGTTTTTT. Its translation: CASSLGSSGTGELFF.

The chain has TRBV19 and TRBJ2-2, with no clear D. Trimming stripped 3 bases from V and 6 bases from J, with 8 bases between. Germline-derived CDR1 and CDR2 are LNHDA and SQIVND (reference sequence). The CDR3 has 13 residues. The CDR3 nucleotides are TGTGCCAGTAGTATTGGCGGCCCCGGGGAGCTGTTTTTT. This translates into CASSIGGPGELFF.

At least ten counts were recorded for this clonotype. The chain joins TRBV29-1 to TRBJ2-1; 11 bases map to TRBD2. Per the germline V gene, CDR1 is SQVTM and CDR2 is ANQGSEA. The trim removed 2 bases at V and 9 bases at J, leaving 12 bases unmatched. The CDR3 is 16 amino acids. This chain's CDR3 is CSVERGLAERSGEQFF. The CDR3 DNA sequence: TGCAGCGTTGAAAGGGGACTAGCGGAAAGAAGTGGTGAGCAGTTCTTC.

The V call is TRBV3-1, the J call TRBJ2-7; a possible D gene is TRBD1 (5 bases). Germline lookup yields CDR1 LGHDT and CDR2 YNNKEL (reference sequence). This CDR3 is built from 18 residues. Trimming took off 0 bases at V and 6 bases at J, with 24 bases between the two ends. CDR3 sequence (DNA): TGTGCCAGCAGCCAAGAATCACCCCCCCGCAAGGGGCTTAGCGAGCAGTACTTC. Translating it yields CASSQESPPRKGLSEQYF.

This clonotype was seen a few times. This sequence joins TRBV28 and TRBJ2-7; D possibly corresponds to TRBD2 (6 bases). The CDR3 consists of 15 residues. In germline, CDR1 is MDHEN, CDR2 SYDVKM. Trimming pared 4 bases from V and 2 bases from J, leaving 15 bases between. CDR3 in DNA: TGTGCCAGCAGTTCGGCACTAGCCGAAACCTACGAGCAGTACTTC. Protein sequence: CASSSALAETYEQYF.

The table lists this clonotype with many counts. The chain combines TRBV5-1 with TRBJ2-7; no firm D call. There are 11 residues in the CDR3. V lost 0 bases, J lost 5 bases, and 3 bases lay in between. Germline CDR1 SGHRS, CDR2 YFSETQ. The CDR3 DNA follows: TGCGCCAGCAGCTTGGACCACGAGCAGTACTTC. It encodes CASSLDHEQYF.

The chain is built from TRBV19 and TRBJ2-4; D is perhaps TRBD2 (6 bases). The V gene's germline CDR1 is LNHDA and CDR2 SQIVND (reference sequence). Trimming shortened V by 3 bases and J by 8 bases, and 14 bases separated the two germline ends. This CDR3 region has 14 residues. This CDR3 is CASSMLTGLDIQYF. The CDR3 nucleotides are TGTGCCAGTAGTATGCTAACGGGACTTGACATTCAGTACTTC.

This clonotype has ten or more counts. The chain links TRBV20-1 to TRBJ1-2, with D possibly being TRBD1 (5 bases). Germline V lookup: CDR1 DFQATT, CDR2 SNEGSKA (reference sequence). The length of the CDR3 is 14 residues. V lost 6 bases and J 2 bases, leaving 16 bases between the germline ends. The CDR3 sequence: CSAKRSGRNYGYTF. CDR3 bases: TGCAGTGCGAAAAGGTCAGGGAGGAACTATGGCTACACCTTC.

With respect to this clonotype: A much more abundant neighbour one base away suggests this may be a read error. The chain links TRBV6-5 to TRBJ1-2; D not resolved. CDR1 and CDR2 (germline): MNHEY, SVGAGI. The CDR3 totals 15 residues. CDR3 residues: CAGSYAGPRVGGYTF. DNA of the CDR3: TGTGCCGGCAGTTACGCAGGCCCCCGCGTTGGTGGCTACACCTTC.

This clonotype appeared a few times. The genes are TRBV6-2 or TRBV6-3 and TRBJ1-1; unclear D gene. CDR1 is MNHEY and CDR2 is SVGEGT in the germline V gene. The V end lost 3 bases, the J end lost 0 bases, and 8 bases lay between the germline ends. CDR3 length: 14 residues. Here the CDR3 reads CASSYVSVNTEAFF. The CDR3 bases are TGTGCCAGCAGTTATGTTTCAGTGAACACTGAAGCTTTCTTT.

About this clonotype: This may come from a read error, since a much larger clone is one base off. This chain links TRBV11-2 with TRBJ1-6; 9 bases map to TRBD1. The J segment lost 6 bases and the V segment lost 5 bases, leaving 5 bases of the junction unmatched. CDR1 is SGHAT and CDR2 is FQNNGV in the germline V gene. This CDR3 contains 15 residues. Written as DNA, the CDR3 is TGTGCCAGCAGCCGACAGGGGGATCTTAATTCACCCCTCCACTTT. This gives the protein CASSRQGDLNSPLHF. The full variable domain, its missing parts supplied by reference TRBV11-2 and TRBJ1-6, is EAGVAQSPRYKIIEKRQSVAFWCNPISGHATLYWYQQILGQGPKLLIQFQNNGVVDDSQLPKDRFSAERLKGVDSTLKIQPAKLEDSAVYLCASSRQGDLNSPLHFGNGTRLTVT.